This TCR beta chain was retrieved from a study of blood T cell repertoires in COVID-19. Study in general: Specimens from acute and convalescent COVID-19 originated in the United States, Italy and Spain.

Original analysis: Reference gene primers were amplified, and this amplification served to estimate nucleated cell counts. The method was immunoSEQ multiplex PCR; TCRdb's version includes in-frame clones alone and lacks a portion of them. V and J calls and clone size are those listed in that table; D and trimming were worked out from the DNA. The table has 98,000 or so clones, under 90% seen once; the top ten hold under 5.5%. While infection was still active, Seattle patients were enrolled and then followed longitudinally. CDR1 is SEHNR, CDR2 FQNEAQ, per germline (reference sequence). This CDR3 comprises 16 residues. The V end was cut by 5 bases, the J end by 0 bases, with 14 bases between.

The origin of this receptor is a man aged 60 to 75 with COVID-19, enrolled during active disease. The chain recombines TRBV7-9 with TRBJ2-1; D uncertain. The sequenced material came from peripheral blood. CDR3 region: CASSLIKESSYNEQFF. CDR3 in DNA: TGTGCCAGCAGCCTCATAAAGGAGAGCTCCTACAATGAGCAGTTCTTC.